This TCR beta chain derives from a study of CD8 T cells in Susac syndrome. The study's findings and limits: TCR sequencing and HLA analysis covered a relatively small number of individuals.

TEMRA cells were enriched by FACS, and CD4+ and CD8+ T cells were negatively isolated. The CDR3 numbers 9 amino acids, ends counted. A note on this clonotype: Its antigen is as yet unknown. This is likely a read error, given that the CDR3 carries no conserved phenylalanine or tryptophan at its end. Because the CDR3's place on the DNA is in doubt, the DNA is left out and the CDR3 is given as listed by TCRdb.

Random hexamers were used to reverse transcribe an amount of roughly 0.5 to 1 ug RNA. immunoSEQ multiplex PCR amplified TCR beta CDR3 across 54 Vbeta, 13 Jbeta. In TCRdb, the immunoSEQ multiplex PCR reads were re-called with MiXCR into one record per CDR3 protein. The sample carries some 100,000 distinct CDR3 sequences, 80% to 95% recorded once. The sample consisted of CD4+ T cells from PBMCs. The source of this sequence is a human donor in good health. The chain joins TRBV12-3 or TRBV12-4 to TRBJ2-1; no check of the table's D call, TRBD2, against the DNA was made. The CDR3 reads CASRNRALL.